This passage covers 23 T cell receptor beta chains from one sample sequenced in a study of T-cell reconstitution after alpha-beta-depleted transplantation in children. Preparation of the TCRbeta library involved a method that used unique molecular identifiers. MiXCR, run by TCRdb on the PCR reads, gives a single entry per CDR3 protein. The table records about 77,000 distinct CDR3 sequences, roughly 18% of them present only once. The sequences come from PBMCs, mostly from graft donor cells, collected 360 days after TCRalphabeta/CD19-depleted stem cell transplant. These receptors all come from a male patient between 2 and 15 years old who had a stem cell transplant for acute lymphoblastic leukemia, so the T cells may come from the graft donor.

The V call is TRBV7-9, the J call TRBJ1-2; TRBD1 matches at 8 bases. This CDR3 is 13 amino acids long. From germline, CDR1 is SEHNR and CDR2 FQNEAQ (reference sequence). V trimming: 2 bases; J trimming: 12 bases; junction bases outside the gene matches: 8. Here the CDR3 DNA reads TGTGCCAGCAGCTTAATCAGGCAGGGGGCTAACACCTTC. Protein product: CASSLIRQGANTF.

The gene calls are TRBV5-1 and TRBJ2-6; D unclear. V was shortened by 0 bases and J by 0 bases, with 16 bases between the two germline ends. CDR3 length: 19 amino acids. In germline, CDR1 is SGHRS, CDR2 YFSETQ. The CDR3 reads CASSLEVIRPPSGANVLTF. The CDR3 DNA sequence: TGCGCCAGCAGCTTGGAGGTTATCAGGCCCCCCTCTGGGGCCAACGTCCTGACTTTC.

V gene TRBV27 combines with J gene TRBJ2-3; D gene unclear. CDR1 MNHEY and CDR2 SMNVEV come from the germline V gene (reference sequence). The CDR3 spans 15 residues. Trimming took off 2 bases at V and 2 bases at J, with 11 bases between the two ends. CDR3 sequence reads: CASSLGPDPTDTQYF. Written as DNA, the CDR3 is TGTGCCAGCAGTTTAGGGCCGGACCCCACAGATACGCAGTATTTT.

The chain is built from TRBV7-6 and TRBJ2-1, with TRBD2 matching 10 bases. Germline V lookup: CDR1 SGHVS, CDR2 FNYEAQ. CDR3 size: 17 residues. The ends lost 3 bases at V and 5 bases at J; junction bases unmatched: 10. CDR3 bases: TGTGCCAGCAGCTTGGGACTAGCGCCGGATAGGAACAATGAGCAGTTCTTC. This codes for CASSLGLAPDRNNEQFF.

There are a few counts of this clonotype. The chain carries TRBV15 and TRBJ2-7, with 13 nucleotides matching TRBD2. V lost 4 bases, J lost 1 base, and 1 base stayed unmatched. This CDR3 has 15 amino acids. The germline gives CDR1 LNHNV, CDR2 YYDKDF (reference sequence). The CDR3 here is CATSKGLAGSYEQYF. DNA of the CDR3: TGTGCCACCAGCAAGGGACTAGCGGGATCCTACGAGCAGTACTTC.

In this sample, this clonotype turned up once. V is TRBV12-3 or TRBV12-4 and J is TRBJ2-7; no definite D call. Trimming cost V 8 bases and J 10 bases, with 12 bases left between them. The length of the CDR3 is 10 residues. CDR3 sequence: CASGRLFQYF. As DNA, the CDR3 is TGTGCCAGCGGCAGGCTCTTCCAGTACTTC.

As DNA, the CDR3 is TGCGCCAGCAGCTTGGCGGGACAGGGAAAACTAACGGGGTCCTACGAGCAGTACTTC. Amino acids: CASSLAGQGKLTGSYEQYF. V and J are TRBV5-1 and TRBJ2-7, with 9 bases aligning to TRBD1. V shed 0 bases and J 1 base; nucleotides not matched to a gene: 14. The germline CDR1 and CDR2 sequences are SGHRS and YFSETQ. CDR3 length equals 19 residues.

The CDR3 protein is CASSRAGSRPETQYF. In DNA form, the CDR3 reads TGCGCCAGCAGCCGGGCCGGGTCGAGACCTGAGACCCAGTACTTC. This chain links TRBV5-1 with TRBJ2-5; no definite D call. This CDR3 region has 15 residues. V gave up 4 bases and J gave up 5 bases, with 18 bases separating them. The germline V gene encodes CDR1 SGHRS and CDR2 YFSETQ. Filled out from reference TRBV5-1 and TRBJ2-5, the complete variable domain reads KAGVTQTPRYLIKTRGQQVTLSCSPISGHRSVSWYQQTPGQGLQFLFEYFSETQRNKGNFPGRFSGRQFSNSRSEMNVSTLELGDSALYLCASSRAGSRPETQYFGPGTRLLVL.

The chain links TRBV4-2 to TRBJ2-6; TRBD1 aligns across 9 bases. CDR1 and CDR2 (germline): LGHNA, YNFKEQ. This CDR3 spans 18 amino acids. With 6 bases clipped from V and 2 bases from J, the junction kept 11 bases outside the gene matches. As DNA, the CDR3 is TGTGCCAGCAGACCCTTGATAGGGACAGGGACTGGGGCCAACGTCCTGACTTTC. The encoded protein is CASRPLIGTGTGANVLTF.

The chain joins TRBV24-1 to TRBJ2-1; TRBD2 agrees at 10 bases. Germline CDR1 and CDR2: KGHDR and SFDVKD. This CDR3 is 15 amino acids long. The V segment lost 5 bases and the J segment 4 bases; nucleotides outside the gene matches: 4. Written as DNA, the CDR3 is TGTGCCACCAGTGTCTGGACTAGCGGTTACAATGAGCAGTTCTTC. Protein sequence: CATSVWTSGYNEQFF.

V usage is TRBV27 and J usage is TRBJ2-2; 12 positions agree with TRBD2. This CDR3 spans 16 amino acids. Unmatched junction bases numbered 6, after V lost 5 bases and J lost 5 bases. Germline V CDR1 and CDR2: MNHEY, SMNVEV (reference sequence). CDR3 nucleotides: TGTGCCAGCAGTGTACTAGCGGGAGGACCTACCGGGGAGCTGTTTTTT. Translated, it gives CASSVLAGGPTGELFF.

This chain uses TRBV28 with TRBJ2-5, with 10 bases fitting TRBD1. Per the germline V gene, CDR1 is MDHEN and CDR2 is SYDVKM. The J segment lost 5 bases and the V segment lost 6 bases, leaving 18 bases of the junction unmatched. CDR3 length: 18 amino acids. CDR3 in amino acids: CASSPWDRGIKIWETQYF. CDR3 in DNA: TGTGCCAGCAGCCCCTGGGACAGGGGAATTAAGATTTGGGAGACCCAGTACTTC.

This clonotype was observed a handful of times. The V call is TRBV6-1, the J call TRBJ2-2; TRBD2 agrees at 7 bases. The CDR3 has 15 amino acids. Germline V gene lookup returns CDR1 MNHNS and CDR2 SASEGT. V shed 6 bases, J shed 0 bases, and the junction held 4 bases outside the gene matches. This CDR3 reads CASRGSGANTGELFF. CDR3 DNA: TGTGCCAGCAGGGGGAGCGGGGCGAACACCGGGGAGCTGTTTTTT.

This clonotype showed up many times. The chain carries TRBV5-5 and TRBJ2-1; 7 bases are shared with TRBD2. This CDR3 is built from 14 residues. V dropped 0 bases and J dropped 6; count of bases not matched to a gene: 3. Germline V gene lookup returns CDR1 SGHKS and CDR2 YYEKEE (reference sequence). CDR3 nucleotides: TGTGCCAGCAGCTTGGTCGGGACTATCAATGAGCAGTTCTTC. Protein product: CASSLVGTINEQFF.

J is TRBJ2-5 and V is TRBV5-1; TRBD2 aligns across 9 bases. The CDR3 sequence is 15 residues long. The V and J ends lost 3 bases and 1 base, in that order; junction bases with no gene match: 4. Germline values: CDR1 SGHRS, CDR2 YFSETQ. Here the CDR3 reads CASSSSGMVQETQYF. The CDR3 nucleotides read TGCGCCAGCAGCTCTAGCGGGATGGTCCAAGAGACCCAGTACTTC.

This clonotype was seen at least ten times. The rearrangement uses TRBV7-9 and TRBJ1-2; tentative D call: TRBD1 (6 bases). This CDR3 spans 14 amino acids. CDR1 is SEHNR and CDR2 is FQNEAQ in the germline V gene (reference sequence). V lost 5 bases to trimming and J lost 2 bases, with 12 bases between them. As DNA, the CDR3 is TGTGCCAGCAGCCAACAGGGTTCCAACTATGGCTACACCTTC. Translated, it gives CASSQQGSNYGYTF.

This clonotype came up many times. The chain recombines TRBV21-1 with TRBJ1-1; TRBD1 is the table's D call and was not checked against the DNA. TRBV21-1 has pseudogene status. This CDR3 has 15 amino acids. CDR3 in amino acids: CASTTNDRWGTEAFF. CDR3 in DNA: TGTGCCAGCACCACAAACGACAGGTGGGGAACTGAAGCTTTCTTT.

V gene TRBV9 combines with J gene TRBJ2-2; TRBD2 matches at 7 bases. CDR1 SGDLS and CDR2 YYNGEE come from the germline V gene. The CDR3 is made up of 19 amino acids. The V and J ends lost 3 bases and 0 bases, in that order; junction bases with no gene match: 14. This CDR3 is CASSALGPGRGPNTGELFF. The DNA of the CDR3 is TGTGCCAGCAGCGCCCTCGGGCCGGGGAGGGGACCGAACACCGGGGAGCTGTTTTTT.

This clonotype occurred a few times. The chain links TRBV12-3 or TRBV12-4 to TRBJ2-7, with 8 bases aligning to TRBD2. Unmatched junction bases numbered 3, after V lost 3 bases and J lost 2 bases. The CDR3 runs to 14 residues. The CDR3 sequence: CASSFRGGAYEQYF. CDR3 coding DNA: TGTGCCAGCAGTTTCCGGGGGGGCGCCTACGAGCAGTACTTC.

This clonotype was detected ten times or more. The chain is built from TRBV10-3 and TRBJ2-7, with TRBD2 matching 7 bases. CDR3 length: 14 residues. The V gene's germline CDR1 is ENHRY and CDR2 SYGVKD. V lost 2 bases and J lost 4; bases outside the gene matches: 5. The CDR3 nucleotides are TGTGCCATCAGTGAGGGAGGGAGGGGATACGAGCAGTACTTC. Translation: CAISEGGRGYEQYF.

This clonotype has a handful of counts. The genes are TRBV18 and TRBJ2-5, with 7 nucleotides matching TRBD1. Trimming took 1 base from V and 4 from J; bases not matched to a gene: 3. Germline V lookup: CDR1 KGHSH, CDR2 LQKENI. The CDR3 extends over 14 amino acids. The CDR3 sequence is CASSPRQGRETQYF. The DNA of the CDR3 is TGTGCCAGCTCACCACGACAGGGCCGAGAGACCCAGTACTTC.

The chain recombines TRBV12-3 or TRBV12-4 with TRBJ2-7, with D possibly being TRBD1 (5 bases). There are 14 residues in the CDR3. The germline V and J ends were trimmed by 6 bases and 0 bases, with 12 bases remaining between them. The CDR3 DNA follows: TGTGCCAGCAGAGAGCAGGGTAGCTCCTACGAGCAGTACTTC. It yields the protein CASREQGSSYEQYF.

This clonotype was seen many times. The V and J genes are TRBV7-9 and TRBJ1-2; TRBD1 is a possible D gene (5 bases). The V gene's germline CDR1 is SEHNR and CDR2 FQNEAQ (reference sequence). The V and J ends lost 4 bases and 5 bases respectively, with 14 bases between them. CDR3 length equals 14 residues. The CDR3 reads CASSSRRGEYGYTF. The CDR3 nucleotides are TGTGCCAGCAGCTCTAGGCGAGGGGAATATGGCTACACCTTC.